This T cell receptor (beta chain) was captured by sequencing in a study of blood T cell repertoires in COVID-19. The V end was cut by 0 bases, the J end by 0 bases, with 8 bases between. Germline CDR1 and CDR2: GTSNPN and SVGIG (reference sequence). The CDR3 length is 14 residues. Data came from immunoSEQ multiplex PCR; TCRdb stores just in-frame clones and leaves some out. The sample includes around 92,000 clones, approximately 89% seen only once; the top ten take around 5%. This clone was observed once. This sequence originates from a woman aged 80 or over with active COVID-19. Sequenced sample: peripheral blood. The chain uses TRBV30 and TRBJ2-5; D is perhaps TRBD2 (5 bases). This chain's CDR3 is CAWSVWRDQETQYF. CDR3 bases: TGTGCCTGGAGTGTGTGGCGGGACCAAGAGACCCAGTACTTC.